The next 28 T cell receptor beta chains were all read from a single sample in a study of T cells after yellow fever vaccination. TCRdb re-analysed the 5' RACE reads in MiXCR, keeping a single row per CDR3 protein. The sample consists of 300,000 to 350,000 distinct CDR3 sequences, 3% to 4.5% of them appearing once. The material sequenced was PBMCs, taken 5 days after the yellow fever booster vaccination. The receptor set was obtained from a man between 18 and 35 years old who received the YFV17D yellow fever vaccine.

This clonotype was detected ten times or more. The chain uses TRBV30 and TRBJ2-2; D is possibly TRBD2 (7 bases). Trimming stripped 5 bases from V and 3 bases from J, with 16 bases between. From germline, CDR1 is GTSNPN and CDR2 SVGIG (reference sequence). This CDR3 contains 15 residues. The CDR3 bases are TGTGCCTGGGCCCGCGGGGGCTTCGACACCGGGGAGCTGTTTTTT. Translating it yields CAWARGGFDTGELFF. Full variable domain (remainder filled in from reference TRBV30 and TRBJ2-2): SQTIHQWPATLVQPVGSPLSLECTVEGTSNPNLYWYRQAAGRGLQLLFYSVGIGQISSEVPQNLSASRPQDRQFILSSKKLLLSDSGFYLCAWARGGFDTGELFFGEGSRLTVL.

The chain combines TRBV19 with TRBJ1-2; TRBD1 might be the D (5 bases). V was pared by 5 bases and J by 0 bases, with 13 bases between. From germline, CDR1 is LNHDA and CDR2 SQIVND (reference sequence). The CDR3 has 15 amino acids. The CDR3 here is CASSRDGGTNYGYTF. CDR3 nucleotide sequence: TGTGCCAGTAGTCGGGACGGAGGAACTAACTATGGCTACACCTTC.

On this clonotype itself: Compared with germline, one end of the junction differs, possibly owing to a read error. This chain connects TRBV7-6 to TRBJ2-7; 7 bases map to TRBD1. Per germline, CDR1 SGHVS and CDR2 FNYEAQ. CDR3 length: 15 residues. CDR3 DNA: TGTGCCAGCAGCTTACAGCCCGAAACCGACAGGGACCTCTCCTTC. It is translated as CASSLQPETDRDLSF.

Many counts were recorded for this clonotype. This chain links TRBV4-3 with TRBJ1-2; TRBD1 matches 7 bases. V dropped 0 bases and J dropped 8; count of bases not matched to a gene: 3. The length of the CDR3 is 13 residues. The V gene's germline CDR1 is LGHNA and CDR2 YSLEER. CDR3 coding DNA: TGCGCCAGCAGCCAAGACAGGGGGACGGGCTACACCTTC. This encodes CASSQDRGTGYTF.

In this sample, this clonotype turned up many times. The CDR3 nucleotides are TGTGCCAGCTCAAGATTACAGGGAACGGAGACCCAGTACTTC. This encodes CASSRLQGTETQYF. V usage is TRBV18 and J usage is TRBJ2-5; D perhaps matches TRBD1 (6 bases). Trimming removed 5 bases from V and 5 bases from J, with 15 bases in between. The length of the CDR3 is 14 residues. Germline V CDR1 and CDR2: KGHSH, LQKENI.

The V gene is TRBV18, the J gene TRBJ1-6; 7 positions match TRBD1. Germline assignment: CDR1 KGHSH and CDR2 LQKENI. Losses at the gene ends were 1 base for V and 10 bases for J; bases not matched to a gene: 7. This CDR3 has 15 residues. The CDR3 spells CASSPRGRGGSPLHF. Written as DNA, the CDR3 is TGTGCCAGCTCACCACGGGGCAGGGGGGGATCACCCCTCCACTTT.

The chain combines TRBV12-3 or TRBV12-4 with TRBJ1-2, with D perhaps TRBD1 (6 bases). CDR3 length: 14 residues. With 4 bases removed from V and 2 bases from J, the gap between germline ends came to 11 bases. CDR3 region: CASSSQGHNYGYTF. In DNA, the CDR3 is TGTGCCAGCAGTTCACAGGGTCACAACTATGGCTACACCTTC.

The chain recombines TRBV20-1 with TRBJ1-5; perhaps TRBD1 as D (5 bases). V shed 5 bases and J shed 2 bases, with 13 bases lying between them. The CDR3 runs to 14 residues. Germline assignment: CDR1 DFQATT and CDR2 SNEGSKA (reference sequence). The CDR3 DNA sequence: TGCAGTGCTTCCAGGGTCGTCGGCAATCAGCCCCAGCATTTT. This translates into CSASRVVGNQPQHF.

This clonotype was observed a handful of times. The V gene is TRBV12-3 or TRBV12-4, the J gene TRBJ2-3; no clear D. CDR3 length: 16 amino acids. Trimming shortened V by 6 bases and J by 1 base, and 17 bases separated the two germline ends. The CDR3 reads CASRFAPGRGTDTQYF. CDR3 coding DNA: TGTGCCAGCAGATTCGCTCCAGGCCGTGGCACAGATACGCAGTATTTT.

This chain links TRBV6-2 or TRBV6-3 with TRBJ2-4; D might be TRBD1 (5 bases). Trimming shortened V by 6 bases and J by 0 bases, and 12 bases separated the two germline ends. This CDR3 contains 15 residues. Germline V gene data show CDR1 as MNHEY and CDR2 as SVGEGT. The CDR3: CASSLRQLAKNIQYF. CDR3 bases: TGTGCCAGCAGCTTAAGACAGCTAGCCAAAAACATTCAGTACTTC.

The chain uses TRBV29-1 and TRBJ2-1; 9 bases agree with TRBD1. This CDR3 region has 13 residues. Trimming at V came to 4 bases and at J to 7 bases, leaving 5 bases not matched to a gene. Germline CDR1 reads SQVTM; CDR2 reads ANQGSEA. CDR3 amino acids: CSVGVGTGNEQFF. The DNA of the CDR3 is TGCAGCGTTGGGGTCGGGACAGGGAATGAGCAGTTCTTC.

A few counts support this clonotype. The chain employs TRBV30 and TRBJ2-4; 10 bases align to TRBD1. V gave up 6 bases and J gave up 6 bases; unmatched junction bases: 5. This CDR3 is built from 13 residues. From germline, CDR1 is GTSNPN and CDR2 SVGIG (reference sequence). In nucleotides, the CDR3 is TGTGCCTGCACCGGGACAGGGGCAAACATTCAGTACTTC. Translation gives CACTGTGANIQYF.

This clonotype has ten or more counts. V gene TRBV21-1 combines with J gene TRBJ2-5; the table's D call of TRBD1 was not tested on the DNA. TRBV21-1 is marked as a pseudogene. This CDR3 has 15 amino acids. CDR3 residues: CASSYHRGTQETQYF. Here the CDR3 DNA reads TGTGCCAGCAGCTATCACAGGGGGACCCAAGAGACCCAGTACTTC.

The CDR3, as DNA: TGTGCCAGCAGCCACACCTATTTCGCAGATACGCAGTATTTT. It codes for CASSHTYFADTQYF. The chain links TRBV11-2 to TRBJ2-3; no firm D call. Germline lookup yields CDR1 SGHAT and CDR2 FQNNGV. The CDR3 is 14 amino acids. Trimming removed 5 bases at V and 4 bases at J, with 13 bases between.

This clonotype has ten or more counts. The chain joins TRBV5-5 to TRBJ2-7; D could derive from TRBD1 or TRBD2 (7 bases each). The CDR3 runs to 14 residues. Between the trimmed V and J ends, which lost 4 bases and 2 bases, there was a span of 13 bases. Germline CDR1 SGHKS, CDR2 YYEKEE (reference sequence). CDR3 coding DNA: TGTGCCAGCAGCCTGTCAGGGGGGGCCTACGAGCAGTACGTC. Its protein is CASSLSGGAYEQYV.

The chain couples TRBV14 to TRBJ2-3; either TRBD1 or TRBD2 may supply D (6 bases each). Germline V lookup: CDR1 SGHDN, CDR2 FVKESK. The CDR3 covers 15 residues. V was pared by 1 base and J by 5 bases, with 13 bases between. Here the CDR3 reads CASSQVEGGGDTQYF. The CDR3, as DNA: TGTGCCAGCAGCCAAGTTGAGGGGGGCGGAGATACGCAGTATTTT.

There are a few counts of this clonotype. The chain joins TRBV29-1 to TRBJ1-3; D not certain. The germline V gene has CDR1 SQVTM and CDR2 ANQGSEA. The CDR3 loop spans 12 amino acids. This CDR3 is CRAQRAGNTIYF. The CDR3 nucleotides read TGCCGCGCCCAGAGGGCTGGAAACACCATATATTTT.

This chain connects TRBV28 to TRBJ1-4; D is possibly TRBD1 (6 bases). The V end was cut by 2 bases, the J end by 8 bases, with 18 bases between. Germline lookup yields CDR1 MDHEN and CDR2 SYDVKM. This CDR3 has 16 residues. CDR3 nucleotide sequence: TGTGCCAGCAGTTTAAGTCCGGGCAGGGGAGAGGAAAAACTGTTTTTT. This translates into CASSLSPGRGEEKLFF.

This clonotype came up a few times. CDR3 residues: CAGGFSTDTQYF. The CDR3 DNA is TGTGCCGGGGGGTTTAGCACAGATACGCAGTATTTT. This chain links TRBV5-5 with TRBJ2-3, with D perhaps matching TRBD2 (6 bases). CDR1 and CDR2 from the germline V gene are SGHKS and YYEKEE (reference sequence). The CDR3 has 12 residues. Trimming stripped 10 bases from V and 0 bases from J, with 9 bases between. Drawing the rest from reference TRBV5-5 and TRBJ2-3, the complete variable domain is DAGVTQSPTHLIKTRGQQVTLRCSPISGHKSVSWYQQVLGQGPQFIFQYYEKEERGRGNFPDRFSARQFPNYSSELNVNALLLGDSALYLCAGGFSTDTQYFGPGTRLTVL.

This clonotype was observed a few times. This chain joins TRBV6-5 and TRBJ1-1; D not resolved. V was cut by 0 bases and J by 5 bases, with 19 bases left in between. Germline V gene data show CDR1 as MNHEY and CDR2 as SVGAGI. This CDR3 region has 17 residues. The CDR3 loop is CASSYSISGSTLTEAFF. The CDR3 DNA sequence: TGTGCCAGCAGTTACTCGATCAGCGGTTCAACGTTGACTGAAGCTTTCTTT.

This clonotype was counted ten times or more. The V and J genes are TRBV4-3 and TRBJ2-3; TRBD2 aligns across 7 bases. Unmatched junction bases numbered 4, after V lost 0 bases and J lost 1 base. The CDR3 runs to 16 residues. Germline loops: CDR1 LGHNA, CDR2 YSLEER. CDR3 nucleotides: TGCGCCAGCAGCCAAGAAAGCGGGGCCCGCACAGATACGCAGTATTTT. Its translation: CASSQESGARTDTQYF.

The sample holds many counts of this clonotype. The chain carries TRBV5-1 and TRBJ2-2; D is perhaps TRBD1 (6 bases). The ends were cut back, 4 bases at V and 3 bases at J, with 10 bases in the middle. Germline V gives CDR1 SGHRS, CDR2 YFSETQ. The CDR3 has 14 amino acids. The CDR3 is CASSPQGHTGELFF. As DNA, the CDR3 is TGCGCCAGCAGCCCTCAGGGGCACACCGGGGAGCTGTTTTTT.

This clonotype was detected ten times or more. The V and J genes are TRBV4-3 and TRBJ2-7, with no clear D. The CDR3 has 14 amino acids. Trimming took off 1 base at V and 3 bases at J, with 10 bases between the two ends. The germline V gene encodes CDR1 LGHNA and CDR2 YSLEER. The CDR3 coding sequence is TGCGCCAGCAGCCAAGGGACCCCATTCTACGAGCAGTACTTC. This gives the protein CASSQGTPFYEQYF.

V and J are TRBV7-2 and TRBJ2-5; 9 nucleotides line up with TRBD2. Germline CDR1 and CDR2: SGHTA and FQGNSA. This CDR3 is built from 16 residues. The V and J ends lost 4 bases and 4 bases, in that order; junction bases with no gene match: 10. The CDR3 region is CASSSRRAGGGETQYF. CDR3 nucleotides: TGTGCCAGCAGCTCCCGTAGGGCGGGGGGGGGAGAGACCCAGTACTTC.

This clonotype was seen a few times. This chain uses TRBV19 with TRBJ2-2; 9 bases are shared with TRBD2. V was clipped by 0 bases and J by 4 bases; unmatched bases: 6. This CDR3 contains 17 residues. From germline, CDR1 is LNHDA and CDR2 SQIVND (reference sequence). CDR3 in amino acids: CASSIDDPGLATGELFF. In DNA, the CDR3 is TGTGCCAGTAGTATAGATGATCCGGGACTAGCCACCGGGGAGCTGTTTTTT.

This clonotype appeared many times. The chain employs TRBV7-2 and TRBJ2-1; the match to TRBD2 covers 8 bases. This CDR3 comprises 16 residues. J gave up 4 bases and V 1 base, and 6 bases lay outside the gene matches. Germline CDR1 and CDR2: SGHTA and FQGNSA. CDR3 loop: CASSLVGGGRYNEQFF. In nucleotides, the CDR3 is TGTGCCAGCAGCTTAGTAGGCGGGGGGCGTTACAATGAGCAGTTCTTC.

This clonotype was observed many times. The gene calls are TRBV7-2 and TRBJ2-1; D remains ambiguous. Germline CDR1 and CDR2: SGHTA and FQGNSA. Trimming shortened V by 4 bases and J by 9 bases, and 10 bases separated the two germline ends. The CDR3 runs 12 residues. In nucleotides, the CDR3 is TGTGCCAGCAGCTCACTGGGGATTGAGCAGTTCTTC. This gives the protein CASSSLGIEQFF.

Many counts were recorded for this clonotype. The chain recombines TRBV5-1 with TRBJ2-1; 12 bases map to TRBD2. The CDR3 is 15 amino acids. The J segment lost 9 bases and the V segment lost 4 bases, leaving 8 bases of the junction unmatched. CDR1 is SGHRS and CDR2 is YFSETQ in the germline V gene. The DNA of the CDR3 is TGCGCCAGCAGCACCGCTAGCGGGGGGGCCGCTGAGCAGTTCTTC. This codes for CASSTASGGAAEQFF.